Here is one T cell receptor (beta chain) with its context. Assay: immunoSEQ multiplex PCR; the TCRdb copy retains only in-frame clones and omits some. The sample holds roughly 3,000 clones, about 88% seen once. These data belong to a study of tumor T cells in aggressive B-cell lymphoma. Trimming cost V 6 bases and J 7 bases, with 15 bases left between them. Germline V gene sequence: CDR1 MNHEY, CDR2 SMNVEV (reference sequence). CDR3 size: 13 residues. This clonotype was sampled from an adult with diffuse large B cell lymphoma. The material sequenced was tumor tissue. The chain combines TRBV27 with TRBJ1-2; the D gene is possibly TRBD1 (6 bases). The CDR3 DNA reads TGTGCCAGCAGAGACAGGACCTACGGTGGCTACACCTTC. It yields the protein CASRDRTYGGYTF.